This T cell receptor beta chain is from a study of Graves' ophthalmopathy and Graves' hyperthyroidism. RNA served as the template for amplifying TCR beta CDR3 regions. HTBI primers were employed in first-round RT-PCR, then a second-round multiplex PCR followed. A single record per CDR3 protein comes from TCRdb applying MiXCR to the multiplex PCR reads. The sample has about 1.1 million distinct CDR3 sequences, 35% to 40% seen once. This clonotype was observed a handful of times. Antigen specificity is unknown. Study conclusions and caveats: Forecasting of ophthalmopathy progression by the model achieved about 69% sensitivity and around 77% specificity. Most thyroid-expanded clonotypes exceeding 0.001 frequency were also found in blood.

Deletions cut 0 bases from V and 5 bases from J, with 11 bases between. Germline-derived CDR1 and CDR2 are MNHEY and SVGAGI. The CDR3 is 14 residues long. Researchers turned away patients with other autoimmune diseases, uncontrolled infections, pregnancy or lactation. Sample: peripheral blood or thyroid tissue (not recorded which). The TCR sequence derives from an adult man with Graves' hyperthyroidism. J is TRBJ2-7 and V is TRBV6-5, with D maybe TRBD2 (6 bases). For the CDR3, the DNA is TGTGCCAGCAGTTACTCGACGACTAGTAACGAGCAGTACTTC. Translation: CASSYSTTSNEQYF.